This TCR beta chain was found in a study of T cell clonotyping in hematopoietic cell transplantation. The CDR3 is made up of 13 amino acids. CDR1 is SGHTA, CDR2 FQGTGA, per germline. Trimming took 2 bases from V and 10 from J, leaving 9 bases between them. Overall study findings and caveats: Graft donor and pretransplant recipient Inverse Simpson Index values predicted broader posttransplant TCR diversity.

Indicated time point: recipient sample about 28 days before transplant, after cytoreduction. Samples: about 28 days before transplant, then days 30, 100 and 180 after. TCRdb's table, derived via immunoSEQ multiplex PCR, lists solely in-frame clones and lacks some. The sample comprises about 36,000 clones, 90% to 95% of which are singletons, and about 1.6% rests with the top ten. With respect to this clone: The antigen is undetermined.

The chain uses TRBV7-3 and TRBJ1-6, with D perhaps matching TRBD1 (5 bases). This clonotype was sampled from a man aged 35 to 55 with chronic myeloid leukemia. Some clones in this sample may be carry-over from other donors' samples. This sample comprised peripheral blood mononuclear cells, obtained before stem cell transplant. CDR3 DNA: TGTGCCAGCAGCTTACAAGAGGGGTCACCCCTCCACTTT. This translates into CASSLQEGSPLHF.